Listed below are T cell receptor beta chains from one sample, sequenced in a study of blood T cell repertoires in COVID-19. Repertoires were generated with immunoSEQ multiplex PCR, while TCRdb's copy carries only in-frame clones and drops some. The repertoire has 120,000 to 150,000 clones, about 88% of them found once; the top ten carry 2.5% to 3%. Material for sequencing was peripheral blood. These receptors all come from a human donor with COVID-19, enrolled during active disease. The donor label of this sample is uncertain. CDR3s include the opening cysteine and the closing phenylalanine or tryptophan. The D gene is left open where the match is weak. A clone size is listed for some rows: how often the clone was seen (once, few, many), or a class if it is expanded.

V gene	J gene	CDR3 length	clone size	D gene	CDR3 protein	CDR3 DNA
TRBV5-1	TRBJ1-6	15	-	TRBD1	CASSLEQGAHSPLHF	TGCGCCAGCAGCTTAGAGCAGGGGGCTCATTCACCCCTCCACTTT
TRBV7-3	TRBJ2-2	18	-	-	CASSLTGGGVGYTGELFF	TGTGCCAGCAGCTTAACAGGAGGCGGGGTGGGATACACCGGGGAGCTGTTTTTT
TRBV27	TRBJ2-1	11	-	-	CASTLPEEQFF	TGTGCCAGCACTCTTCCCGAGGAGCAGTTCTTC
TRBV9	TRBJ2-3	16	-	TRBD2	CASSEAGGLYEDTQYF	TGTGCCAGCAGCGAGGCGGGGGGGCTCTATGAAGATACGCAGTATTTT
TRBV29-1	TRBJ2-7	12	-	TRBD2	CSVRGGFSEQYF	TGCAGCGTCCGGGGGGGGTTTTCCGAGCAGTACTTC
TRBV7-7	TRBJ1-4	15	-	-	CASSAGGALGEKLFF	TGTGCCAGCAGCGCGGGAGGCGCACTGGGGGAAAAACTGTTTTTT
TRBV14	TRBJ2-2	17	few	-	CASSQDILSPDTGELFF	TGTGCCAGCAGCCAAGATATACTCTCACCCGACACCGGGGAGCTGTTTTTT
TRBV10-3	TRBJ1-2	13	-	-	CAITEGQNYGYTF	TGTGCCATCACCGAAGGACAGAACTATGGCTACACCTTC
TRBV30	TRBJ1-5	13	once	-	CAWTPDWNQPQHF	TGTGCCTGGACCCCTGACTGGAATCAGCCCCAGCATTTT
TRBV4-2	TRBJ1-2	15	-	TRBD1	CASSFSGTASDGYTF	TGTGCCAGCAGCTTTTCCGGGACAGCTTCGGATGGCTACACCTTC
TRBV10-3	TRBJ1-1	14	-	TRBD1	CAISVVVGGQGAFF	TGTGCCATCAGTGTCGTAGTTGGGGGACAGGGGGCTTTCTTT
TRBV3-1/TRBV3-2	TRBJ1-6	15	-	TRBD1	CASSQGQKGNSPLHF	TGTGCCAGCAGCCAGGGACAGAAAGGAAATTCACCCCTCCACTTT
TRBV5-1	TRBJ2-1	16	few	TRBD2	CASSLGAGGPFNEQFF	TGCGCCAGCAGCCTAGGGGCGGGAGGGCCCTTCAATGAGCAGTTCTTC
TRBV7-3	TRBJ2-2	13	-	-	CASSLVRSGELFF	TGTGCCAGCAGCTTAGTGAGGTCCGGGGAGCTGTTTTTT
TRBV28	TRBJ1-4	16	-	TRBD1	CAITRDRPGDNEKLFF	TGTGCCATAACCCGGGACAGGCCGGGCGATAATGAAAAACTGTTTTTT
TRBV7-2	TRBJ2-5	18	once	TRBD2	CASSLVTGLAGDQETQYF	TGTGCCAGCAGCTTAGTAACTGGACTAGCGGGCGACCAAGAGACCCAGTACTTC
TRBV14	TRBJ2-5	13	-	-	CASSPRGKETQYF	TGTGCCAGCAGCCCTCGGGGGAAAGAGACCCAGTACTTC
TRBV4-1	TRBJ2-7	15	-	-	CASSQEGRGPYEQYF	TGCGCCAGCAGCCAAGAAGGGCGGGGCCCCTACGAGCAGTACTTC
TRBV7-2	TRBJ2-7	14	-	TRBD1	CASTLTGASYEQYF	TGTGCCAGCACCCTCACAGGGGCCAGCTACGAGCAGTACTTC
TRBV6-1	TRBJ1-1	13	-	-	CASSDRENTEAFF	TGTGCCAGCAGTGATAGAGAAAACACTGAAGCTTTCTTT
TRBV28	TRBJ2-2	11	-	-	CASQGSGELFF	TGTGCCAGTCAGGGTTCCGGGGAGCTGTTTTTT
TRBV6-1	TRBJ1-1	17	-	TRBD1	CASIDLGRTGLYTEAFF	TGTGCCAGCATTGACCTGGGACGGACAGGGCTTTACACTGAAGCTTTCTTT
TRBV6-5	TRBJ1-6	14	-	TRBD1	CASSRQGFVTPLHF	TGTGCCAGCAGTAGACAGGGTTTCGTAACACCCCTCCACTTT
TRBV30	TRBJ1-4	14	-	TRBD1	CAWNPGQPNEKLFF	TGTGCCTGGAACCCGGGACAGCCTAATGAAAAACTGTTTTTT
TRBV14	TRBJ1-2	15	few	TRBD1	CASSQARGVNYGYTF	TGTGCCAGCAGCCAAGCCAGGGGGGTAAACTATGGCTACACCTTC
TRBV11-2	TRBJ1-2	14	-	TRBD1	CASSSGQGYYGYTF	TGTGCCAGCAGCTCAGGACAGGGCTACTATGGCTACACCTTC
TRBV28	TRBJ1-4	14	-	-	CASSPSGENEKLFF	TGTGCCAGCAGTCCGTCAGGGGAAAATGAAAAACTGTTTTTT
TRBV10-3	TRBJ1-2	14	-	-	CAISDPQGKGGYTF	TGTGCCATCAGTGACCCTCAGGGGAAAGGTGGCTACACCTTC
TRBV7-3	TRBJ2-7	14	once	-	CASSLIAGADEQYF	TGTGCCAGCAGCTTAATCGCAGGGGCCGACGAGCAGTACTTC
TRBV10-3	TRBJ2-1	13	-	-	CAKSDSTTNEQFF	TGTGCCAAGTCGGACTCTACCACTAATGAGCAGTTCTTC
TRBV5-1	TRBJ1-2	14	-	TRBD1	CASSTGTGENGYTF	TGCGCCAGCAGCACCGGGACAGGGGAGAACGGCTACACCTTC
TRBV9	TRBJ1-2	13	-	-	CASSVVAGNGYTF	TGTGCCAGCAGCGTAGTTGCGGGGAATGGCTACACCTTC
TRBV7-3	TRBJ2-3	15	-	-	CASSTTGTHTDTQYF	TGTGCCAGCAGCACGACCGGGACACACACAGATACGCAGTATTTT
TRBV6-4	TRBJ2-2	14	-	TRBD2	CASSDGGGAGELFF	TGTGCCAGCAGTGACGGCGGGGGGGCCGGGGAGCTGTTTTTT
TRBV5-6	TRBJ2-1	13	-	-	CASSFFSLNEQFF	TGTGCCAGCAGCTTTTTTTCGCTAAACGAGCAGTTCTTC
TRBV21-1	TRBJ2-1	13	-	-	CASSKVSGSEQFF	TGTGCCAGCAGCAAAGTAAGCGGCAGTGAGCAGTTCTTC
TRBV28	TRBJ2-7	14	-	TRBD1	CAHGGGTGDEEQYF	TGTGCTCACGGAGGGGGGACAGGGGATGAGGAGCAGTACTTC
TRBV19	TRBJ1-4	18	-	TRBD1	CASSTGGRGRRDNEKLFF	TGTGCCAGTAGTACCGGCGGCAGGGGGCGCAGGGACAATGAAAAACTGTTTTTT
TRBV14	TRBJ1-1	15	-	TRBD1	CASSQRQGGGTEAFF	TGTGCCAGCAGCCAAAGACAGGGGGGAGGCACTGAAGCTTTCTTT
TRBV6-5	TRBJ1-1	15	-	-	CASSSIAQGFTEAFF	TGTGCCAGCAGCTCCATAGCACAGGGTTTCACTGAAGCTTTCTTT
TRBV29-1	TRBJ2-7	11	few	TRBD2	CSAGTSLEQYF	TGCAGCGCTGGGACTAGTCTCGAGCAGTACTTC
TRBV5-4	TRBJ1-4	13	-	-	CASTTKSDEKLFF	TGTGCCAGCACCACCAAGTCAGATGAAAAACTGTTTTTT
TRBV20-1	TRBJ1-2	14	-	TRBD1	CSASGDSLNYGYTF	TGCAGTGCTAGTGGGGACAGCCTGAACTATGGCTACACCTTC
TRBV19	TRBJ1-5	15	-	TRBD1	CASSIQGALYQPQHF	TGTGCCAGTAGTATTCAGGGGGCGTTGTATCAGCCCCAGCATTTT
TRBV12-3/TRBV12-4	TRBJ1-1	13	-	-	CASSSRENTEAFF	TGTGCCAGCAGTTCTCGGGAAAACACTGAAGCTTTCTTT
TRBV7-9	TRBJ2-1	13	-	-	CASSSGQYNEQFF	TGTGCCAGCAGCTCAGGACAGTACAATGAGCAGTTCTTC
TRBV25-1	TRBJ1-1	14	-	-	CASSVEEGTPEAFF	TGTGCCAGCAGTGTCGAAGAGGGAACGCCTGAAGCTTTCTTT
TRBV11-3	TRBJ2-7	13	few	-	CASSLEQIYEQYF	TGTGCCAGCAGCTTAGAACAGATATACGAGCAGTACTTC